This T cell receptor beta chain was sequenced in a study of a mutant IDH1 vaccine in newly diagnosed glioma. Study at large: Patients had received radiotherapy, temozolomide, or both previously, most receiving both.

The time point denotes: week 11, during vaccination. Vaccinated patients received 300 ug of mutant IDH1 20-mer peptide per dose, with topical imiquimod. Profiled with immunoSEQ multiplex PCR; TCRdb holds only in-frame clones, not every one. The data contain around 130,000 clones, 80% of them seen just once; the ten biggest clones take up 5.5%. In regard to this clone: Its cognate antigen is unknown.

This CDR3 is built from 13 residues. CDR1 is MNHEY and CDR2 is SMNVEV in the germline V gene (reference sequence). V lost 1 base and J lost 4, with 7 bases in between. The V gene is TRBV27, the J gene TRBJ1-1; D unclear. The TCR comes from a man aged 35 to 55 with glioma. The sample in question was PBMCs, obtained from a glioma patient whose treatment included an IDH1 peptide vaccine. CDR3 in amino acids: CASSLLTRTEAFF. CDR3 in DNA: TGTGCCAGCAGTTTATTAACCCGCACTGAAGCTTTCTTT.